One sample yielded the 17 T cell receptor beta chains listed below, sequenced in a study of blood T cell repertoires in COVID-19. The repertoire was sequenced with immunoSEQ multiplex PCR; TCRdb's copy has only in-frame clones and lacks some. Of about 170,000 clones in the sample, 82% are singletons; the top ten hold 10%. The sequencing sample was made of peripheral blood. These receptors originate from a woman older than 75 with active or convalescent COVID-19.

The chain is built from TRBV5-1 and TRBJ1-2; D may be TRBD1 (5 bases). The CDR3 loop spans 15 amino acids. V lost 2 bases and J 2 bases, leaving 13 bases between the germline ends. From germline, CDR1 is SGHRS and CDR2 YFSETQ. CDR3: CASSFRPTENYGYTF. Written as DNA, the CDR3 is TGCGCCAGCAGCTTCCGACCGACAGAGAACTATGGCTACACCTTC.

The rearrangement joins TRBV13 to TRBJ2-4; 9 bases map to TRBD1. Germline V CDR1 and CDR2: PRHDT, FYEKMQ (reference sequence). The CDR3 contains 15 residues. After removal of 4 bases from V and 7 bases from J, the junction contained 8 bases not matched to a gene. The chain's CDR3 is CASSWGQGVMNIQYF. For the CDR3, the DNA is TGTGCCAGCAGCTGGGGACAGGGAGTGATGAACATTCAGTACTTC.

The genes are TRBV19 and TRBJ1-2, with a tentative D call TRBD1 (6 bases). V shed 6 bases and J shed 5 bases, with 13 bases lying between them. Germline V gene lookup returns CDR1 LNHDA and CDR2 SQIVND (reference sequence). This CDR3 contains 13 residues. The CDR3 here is CASRSQGIYGYTF. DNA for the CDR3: TGTGCCAGTAGATCGCAGGGGATTTATGGCTACACCTTC.

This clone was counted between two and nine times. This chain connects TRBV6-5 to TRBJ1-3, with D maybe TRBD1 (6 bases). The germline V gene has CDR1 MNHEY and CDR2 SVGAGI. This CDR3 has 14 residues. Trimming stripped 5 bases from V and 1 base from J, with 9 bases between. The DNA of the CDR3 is TGTGCCAGCAGTCGGACAGCGTCTGGAAACACCATATATTTT. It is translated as CASSRTASGNTIYF.

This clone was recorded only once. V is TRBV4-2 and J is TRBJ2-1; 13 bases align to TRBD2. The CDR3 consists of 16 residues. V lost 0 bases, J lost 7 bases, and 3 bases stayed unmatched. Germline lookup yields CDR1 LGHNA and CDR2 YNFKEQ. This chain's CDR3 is CASSQELAGGPNEQFF. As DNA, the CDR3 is TGTGCCAGCAGCCAAGAACTAGCGGGAGGGCCAAATGAGCAGTTCTTC.

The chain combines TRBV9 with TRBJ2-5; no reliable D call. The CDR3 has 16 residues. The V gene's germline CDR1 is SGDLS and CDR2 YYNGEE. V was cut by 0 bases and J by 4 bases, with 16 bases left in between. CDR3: CASSVDTRRSGETQYF. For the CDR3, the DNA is TGTGCCAGCAGCGTAGACACGAGACGGAGTGGAGAGACCCAGTACTTC.

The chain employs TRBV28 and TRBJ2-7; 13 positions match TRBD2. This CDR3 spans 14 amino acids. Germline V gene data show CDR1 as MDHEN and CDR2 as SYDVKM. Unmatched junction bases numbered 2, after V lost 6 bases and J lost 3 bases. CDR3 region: CASSGTSGNYEQYF. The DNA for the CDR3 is TGTGCCAGCAGCGGGACTAGCGGGAACTACGAGCAGTACTTC.

CDR3 DNA: TGCGCCAGCAGCGAATACCAGGGGTTAAACACTGAAGCTTTCTTT. Translating it yields CASSEYQGLNTEAFF. The chain couples TRBV5-1 to TRBJ1-1; D might be TRBD1 (6 bases). The CDR3 runs 15 residues. Germline V CDR1 and CDR2: SGHRS, YFSETQ. The V end was cut by 4 bases, the J end by 2 bases, with 15 bases between.

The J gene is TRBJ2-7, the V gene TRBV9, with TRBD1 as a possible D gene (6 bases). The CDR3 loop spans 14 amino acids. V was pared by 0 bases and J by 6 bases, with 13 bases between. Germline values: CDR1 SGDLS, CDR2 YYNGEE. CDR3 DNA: TGTGCCAGCAGCGTAGGCGTCAGGGGAACCGAGCAGTACTTC. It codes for CASSVGVRGTEQYF.

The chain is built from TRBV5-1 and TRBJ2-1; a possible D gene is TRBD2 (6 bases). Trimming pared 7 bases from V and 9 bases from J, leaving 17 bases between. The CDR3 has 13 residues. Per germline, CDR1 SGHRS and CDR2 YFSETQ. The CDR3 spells CASYDGVGGEQFF. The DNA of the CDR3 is TGCGCCAGCTACGACGGGGTGGGAGGTGAGCAGTTCTTC.

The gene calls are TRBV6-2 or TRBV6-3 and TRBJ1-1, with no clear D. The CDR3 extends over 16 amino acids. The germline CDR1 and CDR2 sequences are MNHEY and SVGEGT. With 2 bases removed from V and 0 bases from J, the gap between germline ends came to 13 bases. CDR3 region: CASSYPGLGLNTEAFF. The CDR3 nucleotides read TGTGCCAGCAGTTACCCCGGGTTGGGTTTGAACACTGAAGCTTTCTTT.

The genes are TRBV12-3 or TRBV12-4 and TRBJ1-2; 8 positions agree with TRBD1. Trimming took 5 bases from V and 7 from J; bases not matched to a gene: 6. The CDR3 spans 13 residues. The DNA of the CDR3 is TGTGCCAGCAGTGGGGACAGGCAGGCTGGCTACACCTTC. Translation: CASSGDRQAGYTF.

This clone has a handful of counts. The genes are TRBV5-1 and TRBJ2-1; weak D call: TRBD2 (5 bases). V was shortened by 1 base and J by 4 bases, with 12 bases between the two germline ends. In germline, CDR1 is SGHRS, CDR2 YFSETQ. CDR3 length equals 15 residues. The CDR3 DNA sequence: TGCGCCAGCAGCTTGTCCCCAGCGGATTACAATGAGCAGTTCTTC. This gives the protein CASSLSPADYNEQFF.

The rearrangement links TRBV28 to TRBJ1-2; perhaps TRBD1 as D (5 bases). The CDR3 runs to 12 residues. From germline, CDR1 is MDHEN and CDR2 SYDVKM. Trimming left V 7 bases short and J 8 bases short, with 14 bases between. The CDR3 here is CASTAQGRGYTF. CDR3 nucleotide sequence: TGTGCCAGCACCGCCCAGGGTCGGGGCTACACCTTC.

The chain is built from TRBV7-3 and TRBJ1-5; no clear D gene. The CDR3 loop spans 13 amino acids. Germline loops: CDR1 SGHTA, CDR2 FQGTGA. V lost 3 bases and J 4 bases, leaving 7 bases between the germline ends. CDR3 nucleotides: TGTGCCAGCAGCTTGGGCCCTAATCAGCCCCAGCATTTT. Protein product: CASSLGPNQPQHF.

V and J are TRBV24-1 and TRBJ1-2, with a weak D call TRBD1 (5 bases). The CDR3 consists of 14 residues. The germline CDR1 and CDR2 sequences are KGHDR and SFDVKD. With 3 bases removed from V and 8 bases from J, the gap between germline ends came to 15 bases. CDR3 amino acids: CATSDRDFGLGYTF. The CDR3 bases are TGTGCCACCAGTGATCGGGACTTCGGGCTGGGCTACACCTTC.

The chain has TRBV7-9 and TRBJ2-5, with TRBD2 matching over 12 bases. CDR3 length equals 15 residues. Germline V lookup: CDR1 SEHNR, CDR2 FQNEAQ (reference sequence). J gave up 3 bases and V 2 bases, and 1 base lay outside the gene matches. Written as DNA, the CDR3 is TGTGCCAGCAGCTTACCTAGCGGGAGGGAAGAGACCCAGTACTTC. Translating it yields CASSLPSGREETQYF.